A single sample is the source of the 14 T cell receptor beta chains below, sequenced in a study of shared clonotypes between healthy human individuals. Sequencing was performed with immunoSEQ multiplex PCR; in TCRdb, only in-frame clones are kept and a portion is missing. The sample holds a few million clones, just over 90% seen once. Sequences were obtained from naive CD4+ T cells from PBMCs. Indicated subset: CD45RA+ positively selected. The receptor set was obtained from a man between 18 and 29 years old in good health. Some clones in this sample may be carry-over from other donors' samples.

The chain combines TRBV5-1 with TRBJ1-4; weak D call: TRBD1 (5 bases). The CDR3 sequence is 13 residues long. The germline V and J ends were trimmed by 2 bases and 8 bases, with 10 bases remaining between them. CDR1 SGHRS and CDR2 YFSETQ come from the germline V gene. The CDR3 sequence: CASSFAGNEKLFF. CDR3 bases: TGCGCCAGCAGCTTCGCAGGGAACGAAAAACTGTTTTTT.

The chain carries TRBV27 and TRBJ2-1; D unresolved. Germline CDR1 reads MNHEY; CDR2 reads SMNVEV (reference sequence). Deletions cut 7 bases from V and 0 bases from J, with 7 bases between. The CDR3 is made up of 13 amino acids. This CDR3 is CASTPRSYNEQFF. CDR3 coding DNA: TGTGCCAGCACCCCTCGCTCCTACAATGAGCAGTTCTTC.

The gene calls are TRBV28 and TRBJ2-4; D unresolved. The CDR3 covers 16 residues. Trimming pared 2 bases from V and 0 bases from J, leaving 11 bases between. CDR1 and CDR2 from the germline V gene are MDHEN and SYDVKM. CDR3 nucleotides: TGTGCCAGCAGTTTAACATTAGGTCCAGCCAAAAACATTCAGTACTTC. It specifies CASSLTLGPAKNIQYF.

The chain carries TRBV6-6 and TRBJ2-1; 10 bases match TRBD2. CDR1 MNHNY and CDR2 SVGAGI come from the germline V gene (reference sequence). This CDR3 has 15 amino acids. V lost 6 bases and J lost 7; bases outside the gene matches: 9. The CDR3 loop is CASSNIAGGGNEQFF. In nucleotides, the CDR3 is TGTGCCAGCAGCAACATAGCGGGAGGAGGGAATGAGCAGTTCTTC.

This sequence joins TRBV5-1 and TRBJ2-1, with TRBD1 matching 7 bases. The CDR3 totals 14 residues. The V segment lost 6 bases and the J segment 8 bases; nucleotides outside the gene matches: 11. Germline V gene lookup returns CDR1 SGHRS and CDR2 YFSETQ. The CDR3 DNA reads TGCGCCAGCACCTTTCGACAGGGCTTAGATGAGCAGTTCTTC. It translates to CASTFRQGLDEQFF. Full variable domain (outside the CDR3, taken from reference TRBV5-1 and TRBJ2-1): KAGVTQTPRYLIKTRGQQVTLSCSPISGHRSVSWYQQTPGQGLQFLFEYFSETQRNKGNFPGRFSGRQFSNSRSEMNVSTLELGDSALYLCASTFRQGLDEQFFGPGTRLTVL.

This clone was counted only a few times. Distinct nucleotide sequences in the sample also encode this CDR3. The gene calls are TRBV7-3 and TRBJ1-1, with D hard to call. CDR3 length: 13 amino acids. In germline, CDR1 is SGHTA, CDR2 FQGTGA. V was shortened by 0 bases and J by 1 base, with 3 bases between the two germline ends. DNA for the CDR3: TGTGCCAGCAGCTTAACATGGAACACTGAAGCTTTCTTT. This translates into CASSLTWNTEAFF.

The chain carries TRBV5-1 and TRBJ2-2; 7 nucleotides match TRBD1. CDR3 size: 15 residues. Germline V gene data show CDR1 as SGHRS and CDR2 as YFSETQ. The ends lost 5 bases at V and 4 bases at J; junction bases unmatched: 8. The CDR3 bases are TGCGCCAGCAGTCCGCAGCCAGGGGGCACCGGGGAGCTGTTTTTT. It is translated as CASSPQPGGTGELFF.

The V call is TRBV12-5, the J call TRBJ2-2; 8 bases map to TRBD2. V shed 4 bases, J shed 5 bases, and the junction held 6 bases outside the gene matches. The CDR3 loop spans 15 amino acids. In germline, CDR1 is LGHNT, CDR2 FRNRAP. CDR3 in amino acids: CASGYTSGSTGELFF. The CDR3 region has the DNA TGTGCTAGTGGTTACACTAGCGGTAGTACCGGGGAGCTGTTTTTT.

This sequence joins TRBV14 and TRBJ2-1; a possible D gene is TRBD2 (6 bases). CDR3 size: 16 residues. Germline values: CDR1 SGHDN, CDR2 FVKESK. Deletions cut 0 bases from V and 4 bases from J, with 13 bases between. This CDR3 reads CASSQEGTPPYNEQFF. The DNA of the CDR3 is TGTGCCAGCAGCCAAGAAGGGACTCCACCTTACAATGAGCAGTTCTTC. Full variable domain (missing parts from reference TRBV14 and TRBJ2-1): EAGVTQFPSHSVIEKGQTVTLRCDPISGHDNLYWYRRVMGKEIKFLLHFVKESKQDESGMPNNRFLAERTGGTYSTLKVQPAELEDSGVYFCASSQEGTPPYNEQFFGPGTRLTVL.

The V and J genes are TRBV2 and TRBJ1-2, with D perhaps matching TRBD1 (5 bases). Germline V CDR1 and CDR2: SNHLY, FYNNEI. CDR3 length: 16 residues. V was pared by 1 base and J by 8 bases, with 20 bases between. The CDR3 DNA reads as TGTGCCAGCAGTGAAGGAGTGAATCGGGGGGTAGAGGGCTACACCTTC. It is translated as CASSEGVNRGVEGYTF.

The chain recombines TRBV6-6 with TRBJ2-7; D is uncertain. Germline CDR1 and CDR2: MNHNY and SVGAGI (reference sequence). Trimming shortened V by 3 bases and J by 1 base, and 16 bases separated the two germline ends. This CDR3 has 16 amino acids. CDR3 DNA sequence: TGTGCCAGCAGTTATTCCCATAATAGCAGATCCTACGAGCAGTACTTC. Translated: CASSYSHNSRSYEQYF.

The gene calls are TRBV6-5 and TRBJ2-1; TRBD2 agrees at 11 bases. The ends lost 2 bases at V and 7 bases at J; junction bases unmatched: 7. The CDR3 length is 16 residues. Germline-derived CDR1 and CDR2 are MNHEY and SVGAGI. CDR3 bases: TGTGCCAGCAGTTACACCCTAGCGGGAGGAATGAATGAGCAGTTCTTC. Translated: CASSYTLAGGMNEQFF.

V usage is TRBV7-9 and J usage is TRBJ2-2, with D perhaps matching TRBD1 or TRBD2 (5 bases each). The CDR3 spans 14 residues. Germline assignment: CDR1 SEHNR and CDR2 FQNEAQ (reference sequence). Trimming removed 5 bases at V and 7 bases at J, with 14 bases between. CDR3 nucleotide sequence: TGTGCCAGCAGCCCCGGGACGGCCGTCGGGGAGCTGTTTTTT. It specifies CASSPGTAVGELFF.

The chain recombines TRBV7-9 with TRBJ2-1; D ambiguous. The CDR3 runs to 11 residues. V was pared by 7 bases and J by 2 bases, with 3 bases between. Germline V gives CDR1 SEHNR, CDR2 FQNEAQ (reference sequence). The CDR3 nucleotides are TGTGCCAGCACGACCTACAATGAGCAGTTCTTC. Protein product: CASTTYNEQFF. Supplemented by reference TRBV7-9 and TRBJ2-1, the full variable domain reads DTGVSQNPRHKITKRGQNVTFRCDPISEHNRLYWYRQTLGQGPEFLTYFQNEAQLEKSRLLSDRFSAERPKGSFSTLEIQRTEQGDSAMYLCASTTYNEQFFGPGTRLTVL.